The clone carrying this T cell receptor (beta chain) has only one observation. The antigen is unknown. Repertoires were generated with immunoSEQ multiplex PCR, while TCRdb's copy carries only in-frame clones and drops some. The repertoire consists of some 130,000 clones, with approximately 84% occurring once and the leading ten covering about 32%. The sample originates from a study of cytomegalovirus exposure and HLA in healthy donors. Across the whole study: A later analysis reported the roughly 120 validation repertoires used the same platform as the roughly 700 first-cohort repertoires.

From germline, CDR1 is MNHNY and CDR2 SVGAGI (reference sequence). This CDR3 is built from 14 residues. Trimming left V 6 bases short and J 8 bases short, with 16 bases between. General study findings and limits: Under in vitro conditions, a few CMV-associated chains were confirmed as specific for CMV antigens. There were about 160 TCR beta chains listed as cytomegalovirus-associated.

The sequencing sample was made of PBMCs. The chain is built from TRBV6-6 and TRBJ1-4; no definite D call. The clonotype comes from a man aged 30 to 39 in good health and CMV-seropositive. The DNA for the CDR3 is TGTGCCAGCAGCGTTGACATTGTGGGCGAAAAACTGTTTTTT. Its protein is CASSVDIVGEKLFF.